This TCR beta chain is from a study of T cell changes during pregnancy in multiple sclerosis. In its sample, this clone was seen once. Germline V lookup: CDR1 SGHRS, CDR2 YFSETQ. The J segment lost 4 bases and the V segment lost 0 bases, leaving 5 bases of the junction unmatched. The CDR3 is made up of 17 amino acids. Sequencing used immunoSEQ multiplex PCR; TCRdb keeps in-frame clones, though not all of them. This table holds over 45,000 clones, over 75% found once. This sequence originates from a female donor in good health, enrolled as a control in a pregnancy study. The sample here was peripheral blood, taken in the first trimester of pregnancy. The rearrangement links TRBV5-1 to TRBJ2-1; TRBD2 matches 12 bases. CDR3 coding DNA: TGCGCCAGCAGCTTGGCCTGGGGGACTAGCGGGTACAATGAGCAGTTCTTC. Its translation: CASSLAWGTSGYNEQFF. Using reference TRBV5-1 and TRBJ2-1 for the parts outside the CDR3, the full variable domain is KAGVTQTPRYLIKTRGQQVTLSCSPISGHRSVSWYQQTPGQGLQFLFEYFSETQRNKGNFPGRFSGRQFSNSRSEMNVSTLELGDSALYLCASSLAWGTSGYNEQFFGPGTRLTVL.